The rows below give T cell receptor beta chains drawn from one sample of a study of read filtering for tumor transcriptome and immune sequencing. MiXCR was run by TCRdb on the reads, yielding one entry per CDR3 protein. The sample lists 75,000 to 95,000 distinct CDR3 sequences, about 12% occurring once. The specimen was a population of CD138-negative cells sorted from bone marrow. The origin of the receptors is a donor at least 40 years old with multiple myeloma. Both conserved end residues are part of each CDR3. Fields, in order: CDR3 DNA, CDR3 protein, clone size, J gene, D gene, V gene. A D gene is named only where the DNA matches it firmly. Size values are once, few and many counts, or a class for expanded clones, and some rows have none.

TGTGCCAGCAGCCCCGGGACTAGCGGGGCAGATACTCAGTATTTT	CASSPGTSGADTQYF	many	TRBJ2-3	TRBD2	TRBV5-6
TGTGCCTGGAGCTCAGCCGGGACGTTAGGCAATCAGCCCCAGCATTTT	CAWSSAGTLGNQPQHF	many	TRBJ1-5	NA	TRBV30
TGTGCCAGCAGTTTGAACCTGGGCCCCCTAGCCAAAAACATTCAGTACTTC	CASSLNLGPLAKNIQYF	many	TRBJ2-4	NA	TRBV28
TGTGCCAGCAGAAGCAGGGGGACCCCTAGCAATCAGCCCCAGCATTTT	CASRSRGTPSNQPQHF	many	TRBJ1-5	TRBD1	TRBV6-2/TRBV6-3
TGCAGCGTTGAAGATCGGGGGACGGGGGATACGCAGTATTTT	CSVEDRGTGDTQYF	many	TRBJ2-3	NA	TRBV29-1
TGCAGCGTTGATTTGCAGGGAGGGCGGCGAGAGACCCAGTACTTC	CSVDLQGGRRETQYF	NA	TRBJ2-5	TRBD2	TRBV29-1
TGCAGTGCCCAATCCGGGACTAGCGGGAGACGGATCTTC	CSAQSGTSGRRIF	many	TRBJ2-1	TRBD2	TRBV20-1
TGTGCCAGCAGCTCCACTAGCGGGAGGGCCTACGAGCAGTACTTC	CASSSTSGRAYEQYF	many	TRBJ2-7	TRBD2	TRBV7-9
TGCAGTGCCGCCCTGCTTACTAGCGGGAGTTCCTACGAGCAGTACTTC	CSAALLTSGSSYEQYF	many	TRBJ2-7	TRBD2	TRBV20-1
TGTGCCAGCTCACTAGCCCGGGAGACCACCTACAATGAGCAGTTCTTC	CASSLARETTYNEQFF	many	TRBJ2-1	NA	TRBV18
TGCAGTGCTGGCGGGATATCTAATCAGCCCCAGCATTTT	CSAGGISNQPQHF	many	TRBJ1-5	NA	TRBV20-1
TGCAGCGTTGACCAGGGAAATACCGGGGAGCTGTTTTTT	CSVDQGNTGELFF	many	TRBJ2-2	NA	TRBV29-1
TGTGCCAGCAGTTCCCGACAGGCGGGCATTGAAGCCTTCTTT	CASSSRQAGIEAFF	NA	TRBJ1-1	NA	TRBV12-3/TRBV12-4